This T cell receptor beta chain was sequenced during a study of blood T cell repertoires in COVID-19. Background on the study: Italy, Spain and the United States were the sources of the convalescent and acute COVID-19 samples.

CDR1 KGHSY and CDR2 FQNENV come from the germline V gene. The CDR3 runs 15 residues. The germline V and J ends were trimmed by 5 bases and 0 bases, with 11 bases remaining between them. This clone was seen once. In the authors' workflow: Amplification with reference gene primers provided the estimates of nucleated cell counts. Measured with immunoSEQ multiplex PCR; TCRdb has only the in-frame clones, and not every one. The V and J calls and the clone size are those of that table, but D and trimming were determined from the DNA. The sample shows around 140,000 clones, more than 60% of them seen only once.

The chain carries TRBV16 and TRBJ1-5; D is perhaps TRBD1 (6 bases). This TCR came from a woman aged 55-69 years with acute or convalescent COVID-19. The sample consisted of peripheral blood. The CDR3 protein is CASSKGGDSNQPQHF. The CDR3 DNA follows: TGTGCCAGCAGCAAGGGGGGGGATAGCAATCAGCCCCAGCATTTT.